The sequence of this TCR beta chain was determined in a study of spatial heterogeneity in lung cancer. TCRdb reprocessed the 5' RACE reads with MiXCR, giving one entry per CDR3 protein. This sample yields 10,000 to 11,000 distinct CDR3 sequences, of which about 6.5% are seen a single time; approximately 30% belongs to the top ten. This sample's time point: sample taken at primary tumor resection. Tumor, nontumor lung or frozen PBMC supplied whole RNA, sequenced without sorting. This clonotype was detected many times. This CDR3 region has 14 residues. Trimming cost V 3 bases and J 3 bases, with 11 bases left between them. CDR1 is SGHTA and CDR2 is FQGNSA in the germline V gene.

Sequencing used PBMCs, obtained at surgery. This receptor was identified in a male donor with early-stage non-small cell lung cancer. This sequence joins TRBV7-2 and TRBJ1-1, with unresolved D. As DNA, the CDR3 is TGTGCCAGCAGCTTCACAAATGGGGACACTGAAGCTTTCTTT. Amino acid sequence: CASSFTNGDTEAFF.